The 21 T cell receptor beta chains below come from one sample, sequenced in a study of human T cells and chemical hapten exposure. Described time point: patch test 1, 2 weeks after DPC sensitization. Treatment: therapeutic diphenylcyclopropenone sensitization with weekly scalp DPC. TCRdb reprocessed the RACE reads via MiXCR and lists one record per CDR3 protein. The sample carries fewer than 500,000 distinct CDR3 sequences, approximately 5% recorded once. The sequenced sample was whole blood, obtained in connection with sensitization to the hapten diphenylcyclopropenone (DPC). Receptors were obtained from a woman in her forties or fifties with alopecia areata. Some clones in this sample may be carry-over from other donors' samples.

This clonotype was detected many times. The rearrangement joins TRBV27 to TRBJ2-7, with D hard to call. Germline V gene data show CDR1 as MNHEY and CDR2 as SMNVEV (reference sequence). V dropped 7 bases and J dropped 4 bases, with 8 bases sitting between them. The CDR3 length is 11 residues. The CDR3 protein is CASMHGYEQYF. The CDR3 coding sequence is TGTGCCAGCATGCATGGATACGAGCAGTACTTC.

In its sample, this clonotype was seen many times. V usage is TRBV7-8 and J usage is TRBJ2-1; 14 bases are shared with TRBD2. The junction had 1 base not matched to a gene; V was cut back by 3 bases and J by 3 bases. The CDR3 runs 16 residues. In germline, CDR1 is SGHVS, CDR2 FQNEAQ. CDR3 in DNA: TGTGCCAGCAGCTTCGGACTAGCGGGGGGCTACAATGAGCAGTTCTTC. It is translated as CASSFGLAGGYNEQFF.

This clonotype was counted ten times or more. DNA for the CDR3: TGTGCCAGCAGCCGGGGGGGCCCCGGAGAGACCCAGTACTTC. Translated: CASSRGGPGETQYF. The chain uses TRBV7-9 and TRBJ2-5; 8 nucleotides line up with TRBD2. This CDR3 has 14 residues. Germline V CDR1 and CDR2: SEHNR, FQNEAQ (reference sequence). V dropped 5 bases and J dropped 4; count of bases not matched to a gene: 6.

This clonotype was seen repeatedly, ten times or more. The rearrangement uses TRBV7-8 and TRBJ1-1; no firm D call. Germline V gene sequence: CDR1 SGHVS, CDR2 FQNEAQ. CDR3 length: 12 amino acids. Deletions cut 5 bases from V and 4 bases from J, with 8 bases between. The CDR3 is CASSPGVTEAFF. The CDR3 coding sequence is TGTGCCAGCAGCCCAGGAGTCACTGAAGCTTTCTTT.

There are many counts of this clonotype. The V gene is TRBV6-5, the J gene TRBJ1-1; TRBD1 aligns across 9 bases. The V gene's germline CDR1 is MNHEY and CDR2 SVGAGI. Germline trimming cut 0 bases from V and 8 bases from J; bases unmatched to any gene: 4. CDR3 length equals 14 residues. CDR3 in DNA: TGTGCCAGCAGTTACTCTGGACAGGGGAGGGAAGCTTTCTTT. Encoded protein: CASSYSGQGREAFF.

This clonotype was detected only a few times. V gene TRBV6-1 combines with J gene TRBJ1-5; D is unclear. Trimming took off 1 base at V and 6 bases at J, with 10 bases between the two ends. Germline assignment: CDR1 MNHNS and CDR2 SASEGT. The CDR3 extends over 14 amino acids. The CDR3 reads CASSEEILGQPQHF. CDR3 DNA sequence: TGTGCCAGCAGTGAAGAAATATTGGGTCAGCCCCAGCATTTT.

This clonotype was recorded many times. The chain recombines TRBV2 with TRBJ2-6, with 8 bases identical to TRBD2. The CDR3 has 18 residues. Germline CDR1 SNHLY, CDR2 FYNNEI. Unmatched junction bases numbered 12, after V lost 6 bases and J lost 2 bases. CDR3 DNA sequence: TGTGCCAGCAGCCCTACCCTAGCGGGCCTCGCTGGGGCCAACGTCCTGACTTTC. This sequence encodes CASSPTLAGLAGANVLTF.

This clonotype was detected ten times or more. The rearrangement links TRBV2 to TRBJ2-1, with D perhaps matching TRBD2 (5 bases). The CDR3 totals 15 residues. Looked up from germline, CDR1 is SNHLY and CDR2 is FYNNEI. The germline V and J ends were trimmed by 1 base and 8 bases, with 15 bases remaining between them. The CDR3 DNA sequence: TGTGCCAGCAGTGAAGGGTTCGGGGTAGCCGATGAGCAGTTCTTC. Encoded protein: CASSEGFGVADEQFF.

This clonotype was seen at least ten times. CDR3 region: CASSVDDDGTIYF. The CDR3 bases are TGTGCCAGCAGCGTAGACGACGATGGCACCATATATTTT. V usage is TRBV9 and J usage is TRBJ1-3, with no clear D. This CDR3 has 13 amino acids. Germline loops: CDR1 SGDLS, CDR2 YYNGEE. V was clipped by 0 bases and J by 9 bases, with 10 bases between them. Using reference TRBV9 and TRBJ1-3 for the parts outside the CDR3, the full variable domain is DSGVTQTPKHLITATGQRVTLRCSPRSGDLSVYWYQQSLDQGLQFLIQYYNGEERAKGNILERFSAQQFPDLHSELNLSSLELGDSALYFCASSVDDDGTIYFGEGSWLTVV.

In its sample, this clonotype was seen a few times. The chain links TRBV5-1 to TRBJ1-3; 7 nucleotides agree with TRBD1. Trimming at V came to 0 bases and at J to 6 bases, leaving 3 bases not matched to a gene. From germline, CDR1 is SGHRS and CDR2 YFSETQ. The CDR3 runs 14 residues. This CDR3 reads CASSLEEGANTIYF. CDR3 coding DNA: TGCGCCAGCAGCTTGGAGGAGGGGGCAAACACCATATATTTT.

The sample holds many counts of this clonotype. The CDR3 sequence is CASNDGGALTDTQYF. DNA for the CDR3: TGTGCCAGCAATGACGGGGGGGCCCTCACAGATACGCAGTATTTT. The gene calls are TRBV7-2 and TRBJ2-3, with 8 bases lining up with TRBD2. The germline V gene encodes CDR1 SGHTA and CDR2 FQGNSA. The CDR3 is made up of 15 amino acids. V trimming: 7 bases; J trimming: 2 bases; junction bases outside the gene matches: 8.

This clonotype was observed a handful of times. The gene calls are TRBV4-3 and TRBJ2-1, with TRBD2 identical over 7 bases. J lost 8 bases, V lost 4 bases, and 17 bases had no gene match. Germline values: CDR1 LGHNA, CDR2 YSLEER. The CDR3 is 17 residues long. The CDR3, as DNA: TGCGCCAGCAGCCCGGGGTGGAGCGGGGTAGAAGTCTATGAGCAGTTCTTC. Residues: CASSPGWSGVEVYEQFF.

This clonotype was observed at least ten times. The chain couples TRBV6-2 or TRBV6-3 to TRBJ2-7; 8 bases are shared with TRBD2. In germline, CDR1 is MNHEY, CDR2 SVGEGT. This CDR3 has 14 residues. J gave up 4 bases and V 7 bases, and 9 bases lay outside the gene matches. Here the CDR3 DNA reads TGTGCCAGCACGGACCCGGGACTAGATTACGAGCAGTACTTC. Translating it yields CASTDPGLDYEQYF.

In this sample, this clonotype turned up many times. The genes are TRBV27 and TRBJ1-5, with D perhaps TRBD1 (6 bases). The CDR3 is 14 amino acids. Germline V lookup: CDR1 MNHEY, CDR2 SMNVEV (reference sequence). V was clipped by 6 bases and J by 0 bases, with 9 bases between them. The CDR3 spells CASRRGDSNQPQHF. The CDR3, as DNA: TGTGCCAGCAGGAGGGGGGATAGCAATCAGCCCCAGCATTTT.

Concerning this clonotype itself: The DNA is omitted, as the CDR3 cannot be located on it reliably, and the CDR3 follows TCRdb's listing. The gene calls are TRBV9 and TRBJ1-2; the D segment call TRBD1 is taken from the table without a DNA check. CDR1 is SGDLS, CDR2 YYNGEE, per germline. The CDR3 spans 17 residues, counting both ends. This CDR3 is CASSESVAGGSYYGFTF.

This clonotype has a count of ten or more. The V call is TRBV27, the J call TRBJ1-6; D is possibly TRBD1 (5 bases). Trimming pared 2 bases from V and 10 bases from J, leaving 12 bases between. Germline V lookup: CDR1 MNHEY, CDR2 SMNVEV (reference sequence). This CDR3 contains 14 residues. Written as DNA, the CDR3 is TGTGCCAGCAGTTTAAGGCAGGGTAGATCACCCCTCCACTTT. This codes for CASSLRQGRSPLHF.

The table lists this clonotype with many counts. This chain uses TRBV29-1 with TRBJ1-1; D gene unclear. This CDR3 contains 14 residues. Germline V gives CDR1 SQVTM, CDR2 ANQGSEA. V was pared by 4 bases and J by 0 bases, with 12 bases between. CDR3 in DNA: TGCAGCGTTGCCCCCCCCAGGCTGAACACTGAAGCTTTCTTT. It is translated as CSVAPPRLNTEAFF.

This clonotype has more than one count but fewer than ten. The chain is built from TRBV3-1 and TRBJ2-3; 10 bases align to TRBD2. V lost 2 bases, J lost 5 bases, and 4 bases stayed unmatched. Germline-derived CDR1 and CDR2 are LGHDT and YNNKEL (reference sequence). CDR3 size: 15 residues. CDR3 sequence: CASSQQAGGQDTQYF. The CDR3, as DNA: TGTGCCAGCAGCCAACAAGCGGGAGGGCAAGATACGCAGTATTTT.

This clonotype showed up many times. The J gene is TRBJ2-5, the V gene TRBV7-2; D is possibly TRBD2 (6 bases). CDR3 length equals 17 residues. The germline V and J ends were trimmed by 5 bases and 2 bases, with 21 bases remaining between them. The germline V gene has CDR1 SGHTA and CDR2 FQGNSA. CDR3 sequence reads: CASSPRRHKGGQETQYF. CDR3 coding DNA: TGTGCCAGCAGCCCCAGGCGACATAAGGGAGGTCAAGAGACCCAGTACTTC.

This clonotype was detected ten times or more. This chain uses TRBV3-1 with TRBJ1-4, with D maybe TRBD1 (5 bases). With 3 bases removed from V and 7 bases from J, the gap between germline ends came to 12 bases. The CDR3 totals 14 residues. CDR1 is LGHDT, CDR2 YNNKEL, per germline (reference sequence). The CDR3 spells CASSHPGGVEKLFF. In DNA, the CDR3 is TGTGCCAGCAGCCACCCTGGAGGGGTTGAAAAACTGTTTTTT.

This chain joins TRBV5-1 and TRBJ2-3; D is undetermined. Germline V gene lookup returns CDR1 SGHRS and CDR2 YFSETQ. V gave up 4 bases and J gave up 0 bases, with 12 bases separating them. The CDR3 contains 15 residues. This CDR3 reads CASSGEISSTDTQYF. CDR3 nucleotides: TGCGCCAGCAGCGGGGAAATTTCTAGCACAGATACGCAGTATTTT.